Listed below are T cell receptor beta chains from one sample, sequenced in a study of CD8 T cells in seronegative destructive rheumatoid arthritis. TCRdb's copy holds only in-frame clones and misses some; the assay was immunoSEQ multiplex PCR. The data contain roughly 13,000 clones, over 80% of them singletons. Sequenced sample: CD8+ T cells from blood. The origin of the receptors is a woman aged 30-50 years with seronegative destructive rheumatoid arthritis. Each CDR3 is given with its conserved first and last residue. Each record gives: J gene, V gene, CDR3 protein.

TRBJ2-2 | TRBV29-1 | CSVAGITGELFF
TRBJ1-2 | TRBV2 | CASTAVRDRAYGYTF
TRBJ2-1 | TRBV6-5 | CASSYSLAGYYNEQFF
TRBJ1-5 | TRBV19 | CASSLGDQGWGQPQHF
TRBJ2-6 | TRBV4-1 | CASSQILSGANVLTF
TRBJ2-5 | TRBV27 | CASSISDRGPETQYF
TRBJ2-7 | TRBV28 | CASSFGGTPGAYEQYF
TRBJ2-5 | TRBV10-3 | CAISEDSSEGETQYF
TRBJ1-4 | TRBV5-1 | CASSPSRIITGTANEKLFF
TRBJ1-1 | TRBV12-5 | CASGFGTGITEAFF
TRBJ1-1 | TRBV19 | CASSLAGATEAFF
TRBJ1-2 | TRBV28 | CASSYSPGTTYGYTF
TRBJ1-3 | TRBV6-1 | CASSENGDRVFSNTIYF
TRBJ2-3 | TRBV28 | CASSLRREGRGDTQYF
TRBJ1-1 | TRBV19 | CASSIWQGQNTEAFF
TRBJ2-7 | TRBV4-1 | CASSRGGGLFYEQYF
TRBJ1-1 | TRBV6-1 | CATEEAFF
TRBJ1-2 | TRBV28 | CASSLFRGSTGYTF
. | TRBV5-1 | CASSGEWGEIYEQYF
TRBJ2-2 | TRBV28 | CASCPQGSTGELFF
TRBJ2-3 | TRBV7-3 | CASSLKVGGADTQYF
TRBJ2-1 | TRBV4-1 | CASSQVARIYNEQFF
TRBJ1-5 | TRBV2 | CASSAQGARSNQPQHF
TRBJ2-7 | TRBV6-1 | CASCLGRGTFYEQYF
TRBJ2-2 | TRBV7-3 | CASSLLNTGELFF
TRBJ2-7 | TRBV5-1 | CASSTGGAREQYF
TRBJ2-5 | TRBV9 | CASSARGQQETQYF
TRBJ2-3 | TRBV19 | CASSILAPPTDTQYF
TRBJ2-7 | TRBV29-1 | CSVALQGADEQYF
TRBJ1-2 | TRBV19 | CASSMGLGDGGYTF
TRBJ1-5 | TRBV7-8 | CASSLSNQPQHF
TRBJ2-5 | TRBV5-1 | CASSPPGGGPFGHF
TRBJ1-5 | TRBV19 | CASSEIGTGTGQPQHF
TRBJ1-1 | TRBV28 | CASSPLEQGAEAFF
TRBJ1-1 | TRBV6-5 | CASSYSMARGPEAFF
TRBJ1-2 | TRBV7-9 | CASSLPGGDGYTF
TRBJ1-5 | TRBV5-4 | CASSWTGDNQPQHF
TRBJ1-2 | TRBV4-2 | CASGQDGQSYGYTF